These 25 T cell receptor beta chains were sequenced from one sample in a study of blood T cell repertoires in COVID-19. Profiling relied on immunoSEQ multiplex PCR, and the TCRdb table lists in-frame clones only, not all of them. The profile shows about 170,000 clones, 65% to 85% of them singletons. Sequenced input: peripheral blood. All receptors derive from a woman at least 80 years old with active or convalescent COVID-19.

CDR3 nucleotide sequence: TGTGCCAGCAGTTTATCCCTTCAGGGGGCATGGGCGAAGACTGAAGCTTTCTTT. This encodes CASSLSLQGAWAKTEAFF. V gene TRBV27 combines with J gene TRBJ1-1; 8 nucleotides align to TRBD1. CDR3 length: 18 amino acids. Trimming at V came to 0 bases and at J to 5 bases, leaving 14 bases not matched to a gene. Germline V gene lookup returns CDR1 MNHEY and CDR2 SMNVEV (reference sequence).

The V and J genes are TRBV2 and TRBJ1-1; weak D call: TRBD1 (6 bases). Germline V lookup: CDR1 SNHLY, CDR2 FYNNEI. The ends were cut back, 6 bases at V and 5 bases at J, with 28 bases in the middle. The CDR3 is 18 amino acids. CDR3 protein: CASRIGGGFLQGWTEAFF. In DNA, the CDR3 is TGTGCCAGCAGGATAGGAGGAGGATTCTTACAGGGTTGGACTGAAGCTTTCTTT.

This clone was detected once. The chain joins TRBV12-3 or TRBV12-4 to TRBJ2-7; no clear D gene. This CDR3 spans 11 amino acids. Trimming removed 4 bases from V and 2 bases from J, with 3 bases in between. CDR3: CASSSTYEQYF. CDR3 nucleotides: TGTGCCAGCAGTTCCACCTACGAGCAGTACTTC.

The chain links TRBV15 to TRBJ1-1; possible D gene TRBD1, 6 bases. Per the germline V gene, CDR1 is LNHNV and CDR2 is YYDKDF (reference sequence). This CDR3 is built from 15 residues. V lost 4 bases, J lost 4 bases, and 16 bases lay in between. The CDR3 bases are TGTGCCACCAGCACGACAGGTGTAGCGTCCACTGAAGCTTTCTTT. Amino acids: CATSTTGVASTEAFF.

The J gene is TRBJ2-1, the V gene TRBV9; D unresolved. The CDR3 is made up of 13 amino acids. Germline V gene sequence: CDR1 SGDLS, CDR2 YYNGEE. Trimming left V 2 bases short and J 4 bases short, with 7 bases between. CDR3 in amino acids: CASSVSQYNEQFF. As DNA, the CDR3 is TGTGCCAGCAGCGTTTCCCAGTACAATGAGCAGTTCTTC.

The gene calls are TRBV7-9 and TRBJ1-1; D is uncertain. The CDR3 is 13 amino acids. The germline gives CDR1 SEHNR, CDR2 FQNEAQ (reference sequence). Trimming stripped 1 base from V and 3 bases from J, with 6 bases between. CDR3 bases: TGTGCCAGCAGCTTAGGACACGACACTGAAGCTTTCTTT. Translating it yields CASSLGHDTEAFF.

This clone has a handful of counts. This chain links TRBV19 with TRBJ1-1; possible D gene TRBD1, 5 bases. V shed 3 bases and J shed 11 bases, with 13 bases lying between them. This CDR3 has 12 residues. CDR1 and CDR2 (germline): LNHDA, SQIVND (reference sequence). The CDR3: CASSMGLGPAFF. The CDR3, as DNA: TGTGCCAGTAGTATGGGGTTGGGGCCCGCTTTCTTT.

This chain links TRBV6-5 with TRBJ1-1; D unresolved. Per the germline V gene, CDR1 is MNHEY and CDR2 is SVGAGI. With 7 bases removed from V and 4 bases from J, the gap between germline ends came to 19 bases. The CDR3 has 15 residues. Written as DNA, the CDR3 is TGTGCCAGCATTAAGCGGGAATCTGGCGGCACTGAAGCTTTCTTT. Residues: CASIKRESGGTEAFF.

As DNA, the CDR3 is TGTGCCAGCAGTTACTCGATATCACTCAACACCGGGGAGCTGTTTTTT. This encodes CASSYSISLNTGELFF. The J gene is TRBJ2-2, the V gene TRBV6-5; D is unclear. From germline, CDR1 is MNHEY and CDR2 SVGAGI. The CDR3 sequence is 16 residues long. Trimming left V 0 bases short and J 2 bases short, with 10 bases between.

Here the CDR3 reads CASSQGQGDPYGYTF. The CDR3 bases are TGTGCCAGCTCACAAGGACAGGGGGACCCTTATGGCTACACCTTC. The gene calls are TRBV18 and TRBJ1-2, with 10 bases identical to TRBD1. V lost 4 bases to trimming and J lost 5 bases; unmatched junction nucleotides: 7. The germline V gene encodes CDR1 KGHSH and CDR2 LQKENI. The CDR3 has 15 amino acids.

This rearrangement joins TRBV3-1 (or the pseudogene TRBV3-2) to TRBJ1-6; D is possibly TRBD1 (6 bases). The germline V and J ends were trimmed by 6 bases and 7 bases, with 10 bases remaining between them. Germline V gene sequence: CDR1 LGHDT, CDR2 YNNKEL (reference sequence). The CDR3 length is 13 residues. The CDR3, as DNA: TGTGCCAGCAGGGAGAGGGGGAATTCACCCCTCCACTTT. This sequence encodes CASRERGNSPLHF.

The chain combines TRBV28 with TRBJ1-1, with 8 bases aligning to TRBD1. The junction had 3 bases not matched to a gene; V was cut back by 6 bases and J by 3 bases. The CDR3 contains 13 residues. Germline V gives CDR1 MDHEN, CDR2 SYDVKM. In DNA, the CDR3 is TGTGCCAGCAGCTCCAGGGGGCACACTGAAGCTTTCTTT. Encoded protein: CASSSRGHTEAFF.

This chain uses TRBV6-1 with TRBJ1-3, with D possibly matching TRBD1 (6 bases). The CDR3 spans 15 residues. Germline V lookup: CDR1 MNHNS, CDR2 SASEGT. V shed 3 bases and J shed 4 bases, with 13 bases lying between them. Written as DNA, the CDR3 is TGTGCCAGCAGTGATGGCGGGGGACACGGAAACACCATATATTTT. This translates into CASSDGGGHGNTIYF.

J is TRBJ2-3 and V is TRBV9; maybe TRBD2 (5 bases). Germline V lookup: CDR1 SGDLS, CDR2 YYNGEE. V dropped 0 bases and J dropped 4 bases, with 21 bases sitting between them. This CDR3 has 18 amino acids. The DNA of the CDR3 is TGTGCCAGCAGCGTAGACGTGGCGGGCATCACTTCGGCAGATACGCAGTATTTT. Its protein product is CASSVDVAGITSADTQYF.

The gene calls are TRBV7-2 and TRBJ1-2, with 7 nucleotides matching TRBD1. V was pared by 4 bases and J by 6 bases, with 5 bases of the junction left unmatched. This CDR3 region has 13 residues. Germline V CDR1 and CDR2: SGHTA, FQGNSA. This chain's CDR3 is CASSSRDRHGYTF. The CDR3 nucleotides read TGTGCCAGCAGCTCCCGGGACAGACATGGCTACACCTTC.

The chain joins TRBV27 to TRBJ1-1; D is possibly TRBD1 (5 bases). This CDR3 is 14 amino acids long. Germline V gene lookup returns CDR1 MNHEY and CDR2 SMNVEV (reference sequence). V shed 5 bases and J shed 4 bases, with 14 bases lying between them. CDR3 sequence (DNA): TGTGCCAGCAGTCCCAGGCGGGGGGGCACTGAAGCTTTCTTT. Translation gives CASSPRRGGTEAFF.

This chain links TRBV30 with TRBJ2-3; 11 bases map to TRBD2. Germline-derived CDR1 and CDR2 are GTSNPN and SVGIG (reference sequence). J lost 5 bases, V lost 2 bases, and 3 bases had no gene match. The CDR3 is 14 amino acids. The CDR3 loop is CAWSTSGGQDTQYF. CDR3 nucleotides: TGTGCCTGGAGTACTAGCGGGGGACAAGATACGCAGTATTTT.

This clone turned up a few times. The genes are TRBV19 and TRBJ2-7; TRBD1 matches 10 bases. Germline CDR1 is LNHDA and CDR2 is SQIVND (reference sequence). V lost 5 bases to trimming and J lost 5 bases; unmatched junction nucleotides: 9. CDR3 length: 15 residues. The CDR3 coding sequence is TGTGCCAGTAGTGTCCCCGGGACAGGGGACCACGAGCAGTACTTC. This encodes CASSVPGTGDHEQYF.

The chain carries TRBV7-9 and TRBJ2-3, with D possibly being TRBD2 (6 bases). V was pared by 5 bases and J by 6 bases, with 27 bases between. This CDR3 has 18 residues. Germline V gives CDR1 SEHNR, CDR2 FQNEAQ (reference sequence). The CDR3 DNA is TGTGCCAGCAGCGCCTCCCTATGGGGTAGCGGCCCCTGGGATACGCAGTATTTT. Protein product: CASSASLWGSGPWDTQYF.

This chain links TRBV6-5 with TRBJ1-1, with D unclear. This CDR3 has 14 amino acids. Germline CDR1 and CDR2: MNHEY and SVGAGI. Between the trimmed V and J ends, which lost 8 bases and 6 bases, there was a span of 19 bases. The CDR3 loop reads CASLRRQMGSEAFF. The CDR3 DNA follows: TGTGCCAGCCTGAGGAGGCAGATGGGGTCTGAAGCTTTCTTT.

CDR3 residues: CSAGQGANTEAFF. CDR3 in DNA: TGCAGCGCTGGACAGGGCGCGAACACTGAAGCTTTCTTT. The rearrangement links TRBV29-1 to TRBJ1-1; 8 positions match TRBD1. Trimming cost V 7 bases and J 1 base; bases outside gene matches: 5. Looked up from germline, CDR1 is SQVTM and CDR2 is ANQGSEA. The CDR3 runs to 13 residues.

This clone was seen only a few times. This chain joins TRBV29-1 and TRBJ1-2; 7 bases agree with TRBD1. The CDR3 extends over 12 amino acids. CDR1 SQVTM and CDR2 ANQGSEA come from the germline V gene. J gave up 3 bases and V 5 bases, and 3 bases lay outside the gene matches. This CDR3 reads CSVRGQDYGYTF. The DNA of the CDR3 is TGCAGCGTTAGGGGGCAGGACTATGGCTACACCTTC.

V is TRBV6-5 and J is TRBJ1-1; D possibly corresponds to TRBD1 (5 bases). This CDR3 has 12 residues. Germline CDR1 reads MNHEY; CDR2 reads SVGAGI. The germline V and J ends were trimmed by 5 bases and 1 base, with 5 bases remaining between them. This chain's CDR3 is CASSQGNTEAFF. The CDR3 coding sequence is TGTGCCAGCAGTCAGGGGAACACTGAAGCTTTCTTT.

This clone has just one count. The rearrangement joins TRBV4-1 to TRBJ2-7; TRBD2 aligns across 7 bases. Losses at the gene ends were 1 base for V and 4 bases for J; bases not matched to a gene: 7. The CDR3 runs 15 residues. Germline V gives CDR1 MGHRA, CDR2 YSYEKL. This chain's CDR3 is CASSQGGGAFYEQYF. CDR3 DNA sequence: TGCGCCAGCAGCCAAGGGGGGGGAGCTTTTTACGAGCAGTACTTC.

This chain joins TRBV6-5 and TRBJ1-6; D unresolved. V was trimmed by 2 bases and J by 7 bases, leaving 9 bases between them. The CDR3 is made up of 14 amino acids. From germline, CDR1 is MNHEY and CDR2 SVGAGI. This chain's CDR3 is CASSYKGANSPLHF. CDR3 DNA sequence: TGTGCCAGCAGTTACAAGGGAGCAAATTCACCCCTCCACTTT.